This TCR beta chain stems from a study of graft-versus-host responses after intestinal transplantation. Background on the study: Recipients had transplants, and these were multivisceral, liver-intestinal, or isolated intestinal. Study-wide results and limits: Early after transplant, HvG clones declined as circulating GvH clones peaked. The marrow of recipients harbored GvH clones, and ileum or blood showed some of them first. Within allografts, high graft-versus-host to host-versus-graft clonal ratios were seen among patients with graft-donor T cell macrochimerism.

Trimming removed 2 bases at V and 3 bases at J, with 6 bases between. Germline CDR1 and CDR2: SGHKS and YYEKEE (reference sequence). The CDR3 is 12 amino acids. Measured with immunoSEQ multiplex PCR; TCRdb has only the in-frame clones, and not every one. In the table there are more than 5,000 clones, 70% to 80% of which are singletons. On this clone: Its antigen is as yet unknown.

This specimen was PBMCs, taken 300 to 340 days after intestinal transplant. The receptor was isolated from a human patient who received an intestinal transplant, so some T cells may come from the graft donor. The chain links TRBV5-5 to TRBJ2-7; the D gene is possibly TRBD1 (5 bases). The CDR3 DNA reads as TGTGCCAGCAGCTTCCAGGGCTACGAGCAGTACTTC. It encodes CASSFQGYEQYF.